This T cell receptor beta chain came from a study of blood T cells in healthy people across ages. With a J-beta primer mix and a sample-barcoded 5' primer, a second PCR ran roughly 6 to 11 cycles. MiXCR, run by TCRdb on the 5' RACE reads, gives a single entry per CDR3 protein. The sample records roughly 730,000 distinct CDR3 sequences, about 56% being singletons. The CDR3 sequence is 13 residues long. Germline values: CDR1 MNHNY, CDR2 SVGAGI (reference sequence). V lost 7 bases to trimming and J lost 2 bases, with 11 bases between them. V and J are TRBV6-6 and TRBJ2-5; D gene ambiguous. The sequenced sample consisted of blood. This receptor was taken from a man in his forties in good health. The CDR3 DNA reads as TGTGCCAGCACTCGAGGTTCTCAAGAGACCCAGTACTTC. Protein sequence: CASTRGSQETQYF.